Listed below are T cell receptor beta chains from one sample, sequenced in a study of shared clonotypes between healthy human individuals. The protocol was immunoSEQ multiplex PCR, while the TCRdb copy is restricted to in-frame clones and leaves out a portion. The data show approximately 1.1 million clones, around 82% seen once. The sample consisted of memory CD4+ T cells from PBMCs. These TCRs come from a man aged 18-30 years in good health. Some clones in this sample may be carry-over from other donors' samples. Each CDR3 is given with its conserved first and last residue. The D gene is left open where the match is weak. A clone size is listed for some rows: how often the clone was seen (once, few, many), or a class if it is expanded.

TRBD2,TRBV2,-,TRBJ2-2,TGTGCCAGCAGGACTAGCGGGGCGAACACCGGGGAGCTGTTTTTT,CASRTSGANTGELFF
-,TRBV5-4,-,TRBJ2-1,TGTGCCAGCAGCGGTAGCGTTTCCTACAATGAGCAGTTCTTC,CASSGSVSYNEQFF
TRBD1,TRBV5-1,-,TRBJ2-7,TGCGCCAGCAGCTTGGTGCTGGACAGGGGAAACGAGCAGTACTTC,CASSLVLDRGNEQYF
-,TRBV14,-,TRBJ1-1,TGTGCCAGCAGCCAAACCTACCCCGGGACTGAAGCTTTCTTT,CASSQTYPGTEAFF
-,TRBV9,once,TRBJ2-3,TGTGCCAGCAGCCCCGGGTACACTAATGCAGATACGCAGTATTTT,CASSPGYTNADTQYF
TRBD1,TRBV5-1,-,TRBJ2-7,TGCGCCAGCAGCACTACAGGGGCGTCCTACGAGCAGTACTTC,CASSTTGASYEQYF
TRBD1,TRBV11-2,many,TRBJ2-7,TGTGCCAGCAGCCGACGGGACAGGGGCTTCTCCTACGAGCAGTACTTC,CASSRRDRGFSYEQYF
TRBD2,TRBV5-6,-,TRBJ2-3,TGTGCCAGCAGCTCCCTACTAGCGGGAAGTGCAGATACGCAGTATTTT,CASSSLLAGSADTQYF
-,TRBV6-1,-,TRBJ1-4,TGTGCCAGCAGTGAAGCGGGCAGGGTTGGTGAAAAACTGTTTTTT,CASSEAGRVGEKLFF
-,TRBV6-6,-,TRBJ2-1,TGTGCCAGCGGGCGTGGGGCGGGAACCTACAATGAGCAGTTCTTC,CASGRGAGTYNEQFF
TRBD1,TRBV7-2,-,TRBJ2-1,TGTGCCAGCAGCATTACTCCGGGACAGAGCAACAATGAGCAGTTCTTC,CASSITPGQSNNEQFF
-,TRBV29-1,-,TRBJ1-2,TGCAGCGTTATGCCCCCGGAGGGGGGCTACACCTTC,CSVMPPEGGYTF
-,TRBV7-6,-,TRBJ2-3,TGTGCCAGCAGCTTAACCGACAGAGATACGCAGTATTTT,CASSLTDRDTQYF
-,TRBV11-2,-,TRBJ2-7,TGTGCCAGCAGCATACTCAGGGGCCCAGCATACGAGCAGTACTTC,CASSILRGPAYEQYF
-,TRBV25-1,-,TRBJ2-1,TGTGCCAGCAGTGAGGTGGAGCACTACAATGAGCAGTTCTTC,CASSEVEHYNEQFF
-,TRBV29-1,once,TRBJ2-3,TGCAGCGTTGAAGTGGGGGGCACAGATACGCAGTATTTT,CSVEVGGTDTQYF
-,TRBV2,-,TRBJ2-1,TGTGCCAGCAGTGAGTCGATGTACGAGCAGTTCTTC,CASSESMYEQFF
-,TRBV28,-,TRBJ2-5,TGTGCCAGCAGTCCTGGGCTTGGGGAGACCCAGTACTTC,CASSPGLGETQYF